The next 22 T cell receptor beta chains were all read from a single sample in a study of blood T cell repertoires in COVID-19. Only in-frame clones appear in the TCRdb table, and some are missing; sequencing was by immunoSEQ multiplex PCR. The repertoire holds 57,000 or so clones, with around 86% as singletons. The sample comprised peripheral blood. The receptors originated from a human donor in a cohort sampled during active COVID-19.

The chain couples TRBV28 to TRBJ1-2; D possibly corresponds to TRBD1 (6 bases). The germline V and J ends were trimmed by 9 bases and 8 bases, with 16 bases remaining between them. The length of the CDR3 is 12 residues. Germline V CDR1 and CDR2: MDHEN, SYDVKM. The CDR3 protein is CASLGQGSGYTF. In DNA form, the CDR3 reads TGTGCCAGTCTGGGGCAGGGGAGCGGCTACACCTTC.

This clone came up once. This chain's CDR3 is CATGTLNEKLFF. CDR3 coding DNA: TGTGCCACCGGGACTTTAAATGAAAAACTGTTTTTT. This chain connects TRBV27 to TRBJ1-4, with D maybe TRBD1 (5 bases). CDR1 and CDR2 (germline): MNHEY, SMNVEV (reference sequence). V lost 10 bases, J lost 5 bases, and 11 bases lay in between. The CDR3 consists of 12 residues. The full variable domain, in which reference TRBV27 and TRBJ1-4 provide the parts outside the CDR3, is EAQVTQNPRYLITVTGKKLTVTCSQNMNHEYMSWYRQDPGLGLRQIYYSMNVEVTDKGDVPEGYKVSRKEKRNFPLILESPSPNQTSLYFCATGTLNEKLFFGSGTQLSVL.

CDR3 DNA sequence: TGTGCCAGCTCACTAAAAGCGGGAGTAGAGACCCAGTACTTC. It codes for CASSLKAGVETQYF. The rearrangement links TRBV18 to TRBJ2-5; 8 bases agree with TRBD2. From germline, CDR1 is KGHSH and CDR2 LQKENI. The CDR3 covers 14 residues. After removal of 4 bases from V and 4 bases from J, the junction contained 5 bases not matched to a gene.

This chain uses TRBV27 with TRBJ2-1; 11 nucleotides align to TRBD1. The CDR3 is 15 residues long. The germline gives CDR1 MNHEY, CDR2 SMNVEV (reference sequence). V trimming: 2 bases; J trimming: 4 bases; junction bases outside the gene matches: 1. The CDR3 spells CASSLGTGGYNEQFF. The CDR3 DNA sequence: TGTGCCAGCAGTTTAGGGACAGGGGGGTACAATGAGCAGTTCTTC.

This CDR3 reads CASSHSGTGQIPTSEQYF. CDR3 sequence (DNA): TGTGCCAGCAGTCACTCCGGGACAGGTCAAATTCCGACCTCCGAGCAGTACTTC. The rearrangement links TRBV27 to TRBJ2-7, with 8 positions matching TRBD1. CDR1 MNHEY and CDR2 SMNVEV come from the germline V gene (reference sequence). The CDR3 runs to 18 residues. V gave up 5 bases and J gave up 6 bases; unmatched junction bases: 21.

The chain recombines TRBV7-9 with TRBJ2-3, with D tentatively TRBD2 (6 bases). V gave up 5 bases and J gave up 2 bases, with 8 bases separating them. CDR3 length equals 13 residues. Per the germline V gene, CDR1 is SEHNR and CDR2 is FQNEAQ (reference sequence). DNA for the CDR3: TGTGCCAGCAGCAAGCGGGCCACAGATACGCAGTATTTT. Translated: CASSKRATDTQYF.

This clone rates as large. The V call is TRBV7-9, the J call TRBJ1-1, with TRBD1 as a possible D gene (6 bases). Germline V lookup: CDR1 SEHNR, CDR2 FQNEAQ (reference sequence). The V end was cut by 11 bases, the J end by 0 bases, with 13 bases between. CDR3 length: 13 residues. Written as DNA, the CDR3 is TGTGCCGGCCAAGGGGGGGTGAACACTGAAGCTTTCTTT. Translation: CAGQGGVNTEAFF. The whole variable domain, filled in from reference TRBV7-9 and TRBJ1-1, reads DTGVSQNPRHKITKRGQNVTFRCDPISEHNRLYWYRQTLGQGPEFLTYFQNEAQLEKSRLLSDRFSAERPKGSFSTLEIQRTEQGDSAMYLCAGQGGVNTEAFFGQGTRLTVV.

The chain uses TRBV18 and TRBJ1-2, with D unclear. CDR3 length: 17 residues. The V end lost 3 bases, the J end lost 5 bases, and 22 bases lay between the germline ends. Per the germline V gene, CDR1 is KGHSH and CDR2 is LQKENI. The CDR3 here is CASSPVPTGVRQYGYTF. The CDR3 coding sequence is TGTGCCAGCTCACCGGTTCCTACGGGAGTTCGCCAGTATGGCTACACCTTC.

The chain is built from TRBV14 and TRBJ2-3; maybe TRBD1 (6 bases). Germline V gives CDR1 SGHDN, CDR2 FVKESK. The CDR3 contains 14 residues. Trimming cost V 1 base and J 1 base, with 6 bases left between them. This CDR3 reads CASSQAGGTDTQYF. The CDR3 coding sequence is TGTGCCAGCAGCCAAGCAGGGGGCACAGATACGCAGTATTTT.

This clone has only one observation. J is TRBJ2-7 and V is TRBV9; 9 bases are shared with TRBD1. The CDR3 extends over 15 amino acids. Germline V gives CDR1 SGDLS, CDR2 YYNGEE. The J segment lost 2 bases and the V segment lost 4 bases, leaving 7 bases of the junction unmatched. For the CDR3, the DNA is TGTGCCAGCAGCCCTCCCGGGACAGGGCCCTACGAGCAGTACTTC. Its protein product is CASSPPGTGPYEQYF.

The V call is TRBV5-1, the J call TRBJ2-6, with 7 bases lining up with TRBD1. Germline CDR1 reads SGHRS; CDR2 reads YFSETQ. The CDR3 totals 16 residues. V lost 0 bases and J lost 5; bases outside the gene matches: 5. Here the CDR3 DNA reads TGCGCCAGCAGCTTGGCCGGACAGGCCAGGGCCAACGTCCTGACTTTC. This sequence encodes CASSLAGQARANVLTF.

The chain links TRBV2 to TRBJ2-7; D is undetermined. Trimming removed 3 bases from V and 3 bases from J, with 6 bases in between. The length of the CDR3 is 12 residues. Germline CDR1 SNHLY, CDR2 FYNNEI. This CDR3 reads CASSEKSYEQYF. CDR3 nucleotide sequence: TGTGCCAGCAGTGAGAAGAGCTACGAGCAGTACTTC.

This clone has just one count. The chain links TRBV7-8 to TRBJ2-1, with 9 nucleotides matching TRBD2. The germline gives CDR1 SGHVS, CDR2 FQNEAQ. The CDR3 loop spans 15 amino acids. With 3 bases clipped from V and 2 bases from J, the junction kept 2 bases outside the gene matches. CDR3 nucleotide sequence: TGTGCCAGCAGCTTCATAGCGGGAGCCTACAATGAGCAGTTCTTC. This encodes CASSFIAGAYNEQFF.

J is TRBJ1-2 and V is TRBV2; 9 nucleotides line up with TRBD1. V lost 8 bases to trimming and J lost 4 bases; unmatched junction nucleotides: 11. This CDR3 has 15 amino acids. Germline V CDR1 and CDR2: SNHLY, FYNNEI. The CDR3, as DNA: TGTGCCAGCGAAGGGTCCGGGACAGGGACCTATGGCTACACCTTC. Amino acids: CASEGSGTGTYGYTF.

The chain couples TRBV11-3 to TRBJ2-5; 10 positions agree with TRBD2. Germline V lookup: CDR1 SGHNT, CDR2 YENEEA. The length of the CDR3 is 18 residues. With 0 bases clipped from V and 1 base from J, the junction kept 8 bases outside the gene matches. The CDR3 region is CASSLDLGTSASQETQYF. The CDR3 nucleotides read TGTGCCAGCAGCTTAGATCTCGGGACTAGCGCCAGCCAAGAGACCCAGTACTTC.

This clone was detected only once. The chain carries TRBV7-3 and TRBJ2-2; tentatively, D is TRBD2 (6 bases). V gave up 5 bases and J gave up 7 bases, with 14 bases separating them. The germline V gene has CDR1 SGHTA and CDR2 FQGTGA. The CDR3 loop spans 14 amino acids. CDR3 nucleotide sequence: TGTGCCAGCAGCACCATGGGGGGAATCGGGGAGCTGTTTTTT. Translated: CASSTMGGIGELFF.

This clone has just a few counts. This sequence joins TRBV13 and TRBJ2-7; TRBD1 aligns across 10 bases. V shed 5 bases and J 4 bases; nucleotides not matched to a gene: 14. There are 17 residues in the CDR3. CDR1 is PRHDT, CDR2 FYEKMQ, per germline (reference sequence). CDR3: CASSQSFSGTGVYEQYF. The DNA for the CDR3 is TGTGCCAGCAGCCAGAGCTTCTCCGGGACAGGGGTTTACGAGCAGTACTTC.

This clone was counted a single time. V gene TRBV7-3 combines with J gene TRBJ1-6; weak D call: TRBD1 (5 bases). This CDR3 region has 14 residues. Trimming stripped 2 bases from V and 6 bases from J, with 8 bases between. CDR1 SGHTA and CDR2 FQGTGA come from the germline V gene. The CDR3 sequence: CASSLAGGNSPLHF. CDR3 nucleotide sequence: TGTGCCAGCAGCTTAGCGGGGGGTAATTCACCCCTCCACTTT.

The chain joins TRBV18 to TRBJ1-2; D is unclear. Germline-derived CDR1 and CDR2 are KGHSH and LQKENI. The CDR3 spans 15 residues. Trimming took 1 base from V and 1 from J, leaving 10 bases between them. This CDR3 is CASSPLRTLNYGYTF. CDR3 in DNA: TGTGCCAGCTCACCACTTAGAACCCTTAACTATGGCTACACCTTC.

This clone was counted only a few times. The chain joins TRBV7-3 to TRBJ2-2; 9 bases fit TRBD1. V dropped 2 bases and J dropped 6; count of bases not matched to a gene: 4. The CDR3 has 15 residues. Germline CDR1 and CDR2: SGHTA and FQGTGA. Written as DNA, the CDR3 is TGTGCCAGCAGCTTATGGACAGGGGAGGCCGGGGAGCTGTTTTTT. Amino acid sequence: CASSLWTGEAGELFF.

The chain couples TRBV7-2 to TRBJ2-5; D is unclear. The CDR3 extends over 14 amino acids. Germline lookup yields CDR1 SGHTA and CDR2 FQGNSA. Trimming left V 8 bases short and J 1 base short, with 14 bases between. The DNA for the CDR3 is TGTGCCAGCTACCCTGGTGGCAGCCAAGAGACCCAGTACTTC. Protein: CASYPGGSQETQYF.

This rearrangement joins TRBV5-4 to TRBJ2-5, with 9 bases matching TRBD2. The CDR3 has 16 amino acids. V dropped 4 bases and J dropped 1; count of bases not matched to a gene: 8. Germline V gene lookup returns CDR1 SGHNT and CDR2 YYREEE (reference sequence). The CDR3 here is CASSLLAGLIQETQYF. CDR3 sequence (DNA): TGTGCCAGCAGCCTGCTAGCGGGACTCATCCAAGAGACCCAGTACTTC. The full variable domain, its missing parts supplied by reference TRBV5-4 and TRBJ2-5, is ETGVTQSPTHLIKTRGQQVTLRCSSQSGHNTVSWYQQALGQGPQFIFQYYREEENGRGNFPPRFSGLQFPNYSSELNVNALELDDSALYLCASSLLAGLIQETQYFGPGTRLLVL.